Below are 29 T cell receptor beta chains sequenced from a single sample in a study of blood T cell repertoires in COVID-19. Some clones are missing from TCRdb's copy, which holds only in-frame ones; the method was immunoSEQ multiplex PCR. The sample contains around 300,000 clones, 90% of which appear only once. Sequenced input: peripheral blood. Source of these receptors: a woman aged 40 to 50 with COVID-19, enrolled during active disease.

This clone was observed a single time. The V call is TRBV9, the J call TRBJ2-1; a possible D gene is TRBD2 (5 bases). The CDR3 has 15 residues. Per the germline V gene, CDR1 is SGDLS and CDR2 is YYNGEE. Between the trimmed V and J ends, which lost 4 bases and 9 bases, there was a span of 20 bases. This chain's CDR3 is CASSPLGLAIGEQFF. For the CDR3, the DNA is TGTGCCAGCAGCCCGCTGGGGTTAGCGATCGGTGAGCAGTTCTTC.

The gene calls are TRBV28 and TRBJ2-7, with 8 bases lining up with TRBD1. The CDR3 is made up of 16 amino acids. Per the germline V gene, CDR1 is MDHEN and CDR2 is SYDVKM. V gave up 2 bases and J gave up 4 bases; unmatched junction bases: 10. CDR3 loop: CASSLISRTGKYEQYF. The CDR3 DNA reads as TGTGCCAGCAGTTTAATTTCGCGGACAGGGAAATACGAGCAGTACTTC.

The chain recombines TRBV5-1 with TRBJ1-4; D is unclear. The length of the CDR3 is 16 residues. Looked up from germline, CDR1 is SGHRS and CDR2 is YFSETQ. V shed 0 bases and J shed 0 bases, with 9 bases lying between them. The CDR3 here is CASSLDSPTTNEKLFF. As DNA, the CDR3 is TGCGCCAGCAGCTTGGACAGTCCTACAACTAATGAAAAACTGTTTTTT.

The chain recombines TRBV5-1 with TRBJ1-4, with 7 bases lining up with TRBD1. V dropped 2 bases and J dropped 5; count of bases not matched to a gene: 6. Germline assignment: CDR1 SGHRS and CDR2 YFSETQ. The CDR3 has 15 residues. The CDR3 loop is CASSFARQGNEKLFF. Written as DNA, the CDR3 is TGCGCCAGCAGCTTTGCGCGACAGGGAAATGAAAAACTGTTTTTT.

The chain is built from TRBV27 and TRBJ2-7, with a tentative D call TRBD2 (5 bases). Germline V CDR1 and CDR2: MNHEY, SMNVEV (reference sequence). With 2 bases removed from V and 0 bases from J, the gap between germline ends came to 32 bases. This CDR3 comprises 22 residues. CDR3 protein: CASSLRVRVGELLAYNSYEQYF. The CDR3 DNA is TGTGCCAGCAGTTTAAGGGTTAGAGTTGGCGAGCTCCTAGCTTACAACTCCTACGAGCAGTACTTC.

The chain uses TRBV19 and TRBJ2-4, with 7 bases fitting TRBD2. This CDR3 contains 16 residues. V lost 5 bases, J lost 1 base, and 8 bases stayed unmatched. Germline CDR1 reads LNHDA; CDR2 reads SQIVND (reference sequence). This CDR3 reads CASSLGGVLAKNIQYF. CDR3 DNA sequence: TGTGCCAGTAGTCTGGGGGGGGTTCTGGCCAAAAACATTCAGTACTTC.

The genes are TRBV6-5 and TRBJ2-7, with D hard to call. Germline CDR1 and CDR2: MNHEY and SVGAGI. This CDR3 contains 13 residues. Deletions cut 5 bases from V and 2 bases from J, with 10 bases between. CDR3 amino acids: CASSHDTTYEQYF. In DNA form, the CDR3 reads TGTGCCAGCAGTCACGACACGACCTACGAGCAGTACTTC.

This clone was observed a few times. The chain carries TRBV7-8 and TRBJ1-5; 8 bases fit TRBD1. CDR1 and CDR2 from the germline V gene are SGHVS and FQNEAQ. The CDR3 consists of 17 residues. With 3 bases clipped from V and 2 bases from J, the junction kept 9 bases outside the gene matches. The CDR3 nucleotides read TGTGCCAGCAGCTTTGGGGACAGGCAAATCCGCAATCAGCCCCAGCATTTT. Translated: CASSFGDRQIRNQPQHF.

The V call is TRBV7-2, the J call TRBJ2-1; the match to TRBD2 covers 7 bases. The V gene end was trimmed by 6 bases and the J gene end by 10 bases; junction bases not matched to a gene: 9. Germline-derived CDR1 and CDR2 are SGHTA and FQGNSA. The CDR3 loop spans 13 amino acids. CDR3 protein: CASSRLAAGEQFF. For the CDR3, the DNA is TGTGCCAGCAGTAGGCTAGCGGCCGGGGAGCAGTTCTTC. Filled out from reference TRBV7-2 and TRBJ2-1, the complete variable domain reads GAGVSQSPSNKVTEKGKDVELRCDPISGHTALYWYRQSLGQGLEFLIYFQGNSAPDKSGLPSDRFSAERTGGSVSTLTIQRTQQEDSAVYLCASSRLAAGEQFFGPGTRLTVL.

J is TRBJ1-1 and V is TRBV14; D gene unclear. CDR3 length equals 14 residues. Germline V gives CDR1 SGHDN, CDR2 FVKESK. V was pared by 3 bases and J by 3 bases, with 11 bases between. CDR3 sequence reads: CASSHLRGYTEAFF. The CDR3, as DNA: TGTGCCAGCAGCCATCTCCGGGGATACACTGAAGCTTTCTTT.

The chain joins TRBV5-1 to TRBJ2-5; TRBD2 aligns across 11 bases. CDR1 is SGHRS, CDR2 YFSETQ, per germline. V shed 2 bases and J 1 base; nucleotides not matched to a gene: 1. The CDR3 totals 15 residues. The CDR3, as DNA: TGCGCCAGCAGCTTTAGCGGGGGGGCCCAAGAGACCCAGTACTTC. It translates to CASSFSGGAQETQYF.

The chain carries TRBV9 and TRBJ2-1; TRBD1 is a possible D gene (5 bases). Germline CDR1 is SGDLS and CDR2 is YYNGEE. This CDR3 has 16 residues. Trimming stripped 0 bases from V and 3 bases from J, with 13 bases between. The DNA for the CDR3 is TGTGCCAGCAGCGTAGTTGCGGACACCAACTACAATGAGCAGTTCTTC. Translated: CASSVVADTNYNEQFF. Filled out from reference TRBV9 and TRBJ2-1, the complete variable domain reads DSGVTQTPKHLITATGQRVTLRCSPRSGDLSVYWYQQSLDQGLQFLIQYYNGEERAKGNILERFSAQQFPDLHSELNLSSLELGDSALYFCASSVVADTNYNEQFFGPGTRLTVL.

This chain joins TRBV9 and TRBJ2-4; 9 bases are a match to TRBD1. This CDR3 has 16 amino acids. V lost 3 bases and J lost 0; bases outside the gene matches: 4. Germline CDR1 reads SGDLS; CDR2 reads YYNGEE. The DNA for the CDR3 is TGTGCCAGCAGCGGGGACAGGGCGTTAGCCAAAAACATTCAGTACTTC. Amino acid sequence: CASSGDRALAKNIQYF. Using reference TRBV9 and TRBJ2-4 for the parts outside the CDR3, the full variable domain is DSGVTQTPKHLITATGQRVTLRCSPRSGDLSVYWYQQSLDQGLQFLIQYYNGEERAKGNILERFSAQQFPDLHSELNLSSLELGDSALYFCASSGDRALAKNIQYFGAGTRLSVL.

This chain connects TRBV28 to TRBJ1-4; D possibly corresponds to TRBD1 (5 bases). Trimming stripped 3 bases from V and 14 bases from J, with 10 bases between. This CDR3 comprises 11 residues. Per the germline V gene, CDR1 is MDHEN and CDR2 is SYDVKM. CDR3 DNA sequence: TGTGCCAGCAGTTTGGGGGAGGGGCTGTTTTTT. Amino acids: CASSLGEGLFF. Full variable domain (remainder filled in from reference TRBV28 and TRBJ1-4): DVKVTQSSRYLVKRTGEKVFLECVQDMDHENMFWYRQDPGLGLRLIYFSYDVKMKEKGDIPEGYSVSREKKERFSLILESASTNQTSMYLCASSLGEGLFFGSGTQLSVL.

V and J are TRBV4-1 and TRBJ1-6, with D perhaps matching TRBD1 (6 bases). The CDR3 covers 16 residues. CDR1 and CDR2 from the germline V gene are MGHRA and YSYEKL. Deletions cut 3 bases from V and 8 bases from J, with 17 bases between. CDR3 DNA sequence: TGCGCCAGCAGCCAGGATCCACAGGGTCATTATTCACCCCTCCACTTT. This gives the protein CASSQDPQGHYSPLHF.

The chain is built from TRBV28 and TRBJ2-1; 9 nucleotides line up with TRBD1. Germline CDR1 and CDR2: MDHEN and SYDVKM. The CDR3 is made up of 17 amino acids. Unmatched junction bases numbered 9, after V lost 5 bases and J lost 1 base. CDR3 sequence (DNA): TGTGCCAGCAGTCTACGGACAGGGGCCCTTTCCTACAATGAGCAGTTCTTC. The encoded protein is CASSLRTGALSYNEQFF.

This CDR3 is CSVGDYYGYTF. CDR3 coding DNA: TGCAGTGTAGGGGATTACTATGGCTACACCTTC. The V call is TRBV20-1, the J call TRBJ1-2; tentative D call: TRBD1 (5 bases). The V gene's germline CDR1 is DFQATT and CDR2 SNEGSKA (reference sequence). The ends were cut back, 7 bases at V and 3 bases at J, with 9 bases in the middle. CDR3 length: 11 residues.

CDR3 sequence reads: CASSVAGTAVNEQFF. The CDR3 DNA reads TGTGCCAGCAGCGTCGCCGGGACAGCAGTAAATGAGCAGTTCTTC. The chain employs TRBV11-3 and TRBJ2-1; 7 bases fit TRBD1. Losses at the gene ends were 5 bases for V and 7 bases for J; bases not matched to a gene: 11. The CDR3 covers 15 residues. CDR1 and CDR2 (germline): SGHNT, YENEEA.

This rearrangement joins TRBV5-1 to TRBJ2-2; TRBD1 might be the D (5 bases). V was shortened by 4 bases and J by 1 base, with 11 bases between the two germline ends. The CDR3 contains 15 residues. Germline V lookup: CDR1 SGHRS, CDR2 YFSETQ. CDR3 nucleotide sequence: TGCGCCAGCAGCAGGGCAGGGAAGAACACCGGGGAGCTGTTTTTT. As protein: CASSRAGKNTGELFF.

This clone has more than one count but fewer than ten. The rearrangement uses TRBV29-1 and TRBJ2-7; 8 nucleotides agree with TRBD2. There are 12 residues in the CDR3. The germline CDR1 and CDR2 sequences are SQVTM and ANQGSEA. Trimming cost V 6 bases and J 3 bases; bases outside gene matches: 4. The CDR3: CSVLADYYEQYF. CDR3 coding DNA: TGCAGCGTACTAGCGGATTACTACGAGCAGTACTTC.

The gene calls are TRBV25-1 and TRBJ1-5, with D maybe TRBD1 (6 bases). Germline V gives CDR1 MGHDK, CDR2 SYGVNS. This CDR3 comprises 14 residues. The germline V and J ends were trimmed by 0 bases and 4 bases, with 7 bases remaining between them. This chain's CDR3 is CASSEYRGNQPQHF. CDR3 bases: TGTGCCAGCAGTGAATATAGGGGGAATCAGCCCCAGCATTTT.

The CDR3 DNA reads as TGTGCCTTGGGGATGTCCCCAGGCACTGAAGCTTTCTTT. Protein product: CALGMSPGTEAFF. This chain uses TRBV30 with TRBJ1-1; D is uncertain. Germline V gene data show CDR1 as GTSNPN and CDR2 as SVGIG (reference sequence). This CDR3 contains 13 residues. The V gene lost 7 bases and the J gene lost 4 bases, with 16 bases spanning the gap. The variable domain in full, completed from reference TRBV30 and TRBJ1-1, reads SQTIHQWPATLVQPVGSPLSLECTVEGTSNPNLYWYRQAAGRGLQLLFYSVGIGQISSEVPQNLSASRPQDRQFILSSKKLLLSDSGFYLCALGMSPGTEAFFGQGTRLTVV.

Here the CDR3 reads CASSSGTSGGQETQYF. As DNA, the CDR3 is TGCGCCAGCAGCTCCGGGACTAGCGGGGGCCAAGAGACCCAGTACTTC. This chain links TRBV5-1 with TRBJ2-5; 14 positions match TRBD2. CDR1 is SGHRS and CDR2 is YFSETQ in the germline V gene. CDR3 length equals 16 residues. V was pared by 3 bases and J by 1 base, with 2 bases of the junction left unmatched.

This sequence joins TRBV27 and TRBJ2-1; TRBD2 matches at 14 bases. CDR3 size: 18 residues. Losses at the gene ends were 4 bases for V and 5 bases for J; bases not matched to a gene: 10. Germline V gene data show CDR1 as MNHEY and CDR2 as SMNVEV (reference sequence). CDR3 sequence reads: CASSWNLPGLAGDNEQFF. The DNA for the CDR3 is TGTGCCAGCAGTTGGAATCTACCGGGACTAGCGGGAGACAATGAGCAGTTCTTC.

This clone has just a few counts. This chain joins TRBV28 and TRBJ1-5; D is ambiguous. This CDR3 is built from 13 residues. Trimming left V 6 bases short and J 1 base short, with 7 bases between. CDR1 and CDR2 from the germline V gene are MDHEN and SYDVKM. Here the CDR3 DNA reads TGTGCCAGCAGCCGAGAAAGCAATCAGCCCCAGCATTTT. Its protein is CASSRESNQPQHF. The entire variable domain, with the rest obtained from reference TRBV28 and TRBJ1-5, is as follows: DVKVTQSSRYLVKRTGEKVFLECVQDMDHENMFWYRQDPGLGLRLIYFSYDVKMKEKGDIPEGYSVSREKKERFSLILESASTNQTSMYLCASSRESNQPQHFGDGTRLSIL.

This chain links TRBV5-4 with TRBJ1-1; D is perhaps TRBD1 (5 bases). The germline CDR1 and CDR2 sequences are SGHNT and YYREEE (reference sequence). The CDR3 contains 15 residues. V was shortened by 0 bases and J by 0 bases, with 9 bases between the two germline ends. CDR3 DNA: TGTGCCAGCAGCTTGGGGGGGGTTATGAACACTGAAGCTTTCTTT. Encoded protein: CASSLGGVMNTEAFF.

The chain joins TRBV5-4 to TRBJ2-7, with TRBD1 matching 7 bases. The length of the CDR3 is 15 residues. Germline V gene data show CDR1 as SGHNT and CDR2 as YYREEE (reference sequence). Germline trimming cut 1 base from V and 6 bases from J; bases unmatched to any gene: 10. CDR3 sequence: CASSLPGTVASEQYF. The CDR3 nucleotides are TGTGCCAGCAGCTTGCCCGGGACAGTAGCCTCCGAGCAGTACTTC.

V gene TRBV27 combines with J gene TRBJ2-7; 8 nucleotides match TRBD2. CDR3 length: 17 amino acids. V lost 7 bases to trimming and J lost 7 bases; unmatched junction nucleotides: 21. Germline V gene data show CDR1 as MNHEY and CDR2 as SMNVEV (reference sequence). This CDR3 reads CASTYLGGPAGGQEQYF. The CDR3 nucleotides are TGTGCCAGCACCTATCTAGGGGGGCCGGCGGGAGGTCAAGAGCAGTACTTC.

The chain recombines TRBV19 with TRBJ2-7; 7 nucleotides align to TRBD2. This CDR3 spans 13 amino acids. Germline V lookup: CDR1 LNHDA, CDR2 SQIVND (reference sequence). Losses at the gene ends were 5 bases for V and 0 bases for J; bases not matched to a gene: 1. This CDR3 is CASSRTSSYEQYF. CDR3 DNA: TGTGCCAGTAGTCGGACTAGCTCCTACGAGCAGTACTTC.